The clone carrying this T cell receptor (beta chain) was detected many times. This CDR3 has 14 residues. The junction had 7 bases not matched to a gene; V was cut back by 7 bases and J by 0 bases. Per the germline V gene, CDR1 is SQVTM and CDR2 is ANQGSEA. The sample belongs to a study of molecular identifiers for immune sequencing clone quantification. Naive CD8 library inputs spanned roughly 17,000 to 1,100,000 sorted cells and 10%, 30% or 50% RNA. TCR libraries were built in bulk with a published protocol and specific TCR primers. MiXCR, run by TCRdb on the PCR reads, gives a single entry per CDR3 protein. Of about 65,000 distinct CDR3 sequences listed, about a sixth are singletons.

This sequence was found in a human donor in good health. Some libraries in this study had Jurkat cell RNA spiked in. The genes are TRBV29-1 and TRBJ1-1, with 8 nucleotides matching TRBD1. The specimen sequenced was naive CD8+ T cells from blood, with Jurkat cell RNA spiked in. Sample subset: FACS-sorted CD8+CD4-CCR7+CD45RA+ naive T cells. DNA for the CDR3: TGCAGCGACCTGGGACAGGCCATGAACACTGAAGCTTTCTTT. Protein sequence: CSDLGQAMNTEAFF.